This T cell receptor (beta chain) was sequenced in a study of blood T cell repertoires in COVID-19. This table comes from immunoSEQ multiplex PCR, and its TCRdb copy is limited to in-frame clones, with some not included. Here the sample spans hundreds of thousands of clones, 87% being singletons. The germline V gene encodes CDR1 MNHEY and CDR2 SMNVEV (reference sequence). This CDR3 is 13 amino acids long. V shed 10 bases and J 5 bases; nucleotides not matched to a gene: 5. Those enrolled, adults aged 18 to 89 years, came from around 25 US areas. Participants' reported clinical history set cohort assignment.

The chain has TRBV27 and TRBJ1-6, with 7 bases lining up with TRBD1. The receptor's source is a woman aged 18-35 years who had recovered from COVID-19. Material for sequencing was PBMCs or T cells enriched from blood (not recorded which). CDR3 region: CATQGQNNSPLHF. Written as DNA, the CDR3 is TGTGCCACACAGGGACAGAATAATTCACCCCTCCACTTT.